These T cell receptor beta chains were read from a single sample in a study of beta chain features in type 1 diabetes. Clones were sequenced by immunoSEQ multiplex PCR, and TCRdb holds only the in-frame ones, with some missing. The sample holds around 160,000 clones; 8% to 8.5% are singletons and the top ten take around 0.5%. The sample consisted of central memory CD4+ T cells from blood. Source of these receptors: a woman younger than 35 with type 1 diabetes. The CDR3 runs from the conserved cysteine through the conserved F or W. Fields, in order: clone size, J gene, D gene, V gene, CDR3 protein, CDR3 DNA. The D gene is left open where the match is weak. Part of the rows lack a size; the others show once, few, many or a class for expanded clones.

size: -
J: TRBJ2-3
D: -
V: TRBV25-1
CDR3: CASSAPLAGSTDTQYF
DNA: TGTGCCAGCAGTGCCCCACTTGCGGGGAGCACAGATACGCAGTATTTT

size: -
J: TRBJ1-4
D: TRBD1
V: TRBV7-9
CDR3: CASSLASGQGEKLFF
DNA: TGTGCCAGCAGCTTAGCTTCGGGACAGGGTGAAAAACTGTTTTTT

size: -
J: TRBJ2-3
D: -
V: TRBV14
CDR3: CASSLGTSRYSTDTQYF
DNA: TGTGCCAGCAGCCTGGGCACCTCTCGCTACTCCACAGATACGCAGTATTTT

size: -
J: TRBJ1-1
D: -
V: TRBV30
CDR3: CAWSVGGKAFF
DNA: TGTGCCTGGAGTGTAGGAGGGAAAGCTTTCTTT

size: few
J: TRBJ1-2
D: TRBD1
V: TRBV6-5
CDR3: CASSSGTGRYGYTF
DNA: TGTGCCAGCAGTTCCGGGACAGGGCGCTATGGCTACACCTTC

size: few
J: TRBJ2-1
D: TRBD2
V: TRBV7-2
CDR3: CASSPAGTSVSDEQFF
DNA: TGTGCCAGCAGCCCGGCCGGGACTAGCGTCTCAGATGAGCAGTTCTTC

size: -
J: TRBJ2-2
D: -
V: TRBV11-2
CDR3: CASSLAASTGELFF
DNA: TGTGCCAGCAGCTTAGCTGCCAGCACCGGGGAGCTGTTTTTT

size: -
J: TRBJ2-1
D: -
V: TRBV6-5
CDR3: CASRRGLMNNEQFF
DNA: TGTGCCAGCAGAAGAGGACTAATGAACAATGAGCAGTTCTTC

size: few
J: TRBJ1-2
D: -
V: TRBV20-1
CDR3: CSALLGYTF
DNA: TGCAGTGCTTTACTAGGCTACACCTTC

size: few
J: TRBJ2-7
D: -
V: TRBV7-9
CDR3: CASSFEAGGPYEQYF
DNA: TGTGCCAGCAGCTTTGAGGCGGGTGGACCCTACGAGCAGTACTTC

size: few
J: TRBJ1-1
D: TRBD1
V: TRBV11-2
CDR3: CASSFGTGTTEAFF
DNA: TGTGCCAGCAGCTTTGGGACAGGAACCACTGAAGCTTTCTTT

size: few
J: TRBJ1-5
D: TRBD1
V: TRBV6-6
CDR3: CASRTTGDQPQHF
DNA: TGTGCCAGCAGGACTACAGGGGATCAGCCCCAGCATTTT

size: few
J: TRBJ2-3
D: -
V: TRBV6-6
CDR3: CASSYGGSRTDTQYF
DNA: TGTGCCAGCAGTTACGGGGGGAGCCGGACAGATACGCAGTATTTT

size: few
J: TRBJ2-3
D: TRBD2
V: TRBV19
CDR3: CASSIGGGADTQYF
DNA: TGTGCCAGTAGTATAGGGGGAGGGGCAGATACGCAGTATTTT

size: many
J: TRBJ2-2
D: -
V: TRBV5-6
CDR3: CASSPLTGELFF
DNA: TGTGCCAGCAGCCCGTTGACCGGGGAGCTGTTTTTT

size: few
J: TRBJ1-2
D: -
V: TRBV11-3
CDR3: CASSEHRGDYGYTF
DNA: TGTGCCAGCAGCGAACATCGTGGTGACTATGGCTACACCTTC

size: -
J: TRBJ1-4
D: -
V: TRBV7-2
CDR3: CASSQVGDEKLFF
DNA: TGCGCCAGCAGCCAAGTCGGTGATGAAAAACTGTTTTTT

size: few
J: TRBJ2-6
D: -
V: TRBV6-5
CDR3: CASSFGVSGANVLTF
DNA: TGTGCCAGCAGTTTCGGGGTCTCTGGGGCCAACGTCCTGACTTTC

size: -
J: TRBJ2-7
D: TRBD2
V: TRBV10-3
CDR3: CAISGTSGRPYEQYF
DNA: TGTGCCATCAGCGGGACTAGCGGGAGGCCCTACGAGCAGTACTTC

size: few
J: TRBJ2-2
D: -
V: TRBV14
CDR3: CASSQDYGELFF
DNA: TGTGCCAGCAGCCAAGACTACGGGGAGCTGTTTTTT

size: few
J: TRBJ2-1
D: TRBD2
V: TRBV5-4
CDR3: CASSLSGGAYNEQFF
DNA: TGTGCCAGCAGCCTGAGCGGGGGGGCCTACAATGAGCAGTTCTTC

size: few
J: TRBJ1-1
D: TRBD1
V: TRBV7-2
CDR3: CASSEGQGAWESAEAFF
DNA: TGTGCCAGCAGCGAGGGACAGGGAGCTTGGGAAAGCGCTGAAGCTTTCTTT

size: few
J: TRBJ1-1
D: -
V: TRBV29-1
CDR3: CSVAPGGGLNTEAFF
DNA: TGCAGCGTCGCCCCGGGGGGGGGACTGAACACTGAAGCTTTCTTT

size: -
J: TRBJ1-2
D: TRBD1
V: TRBV7-9
CDR3: CASSKGTGDYGYTF
DNA: TGTGCCAGCAGCAAAGGGACAGGGGACTATGGCTACACCTTC

size: many
J: TRBJ2-1
D: TRBD2
V: TRBV23-1
CDR3: CASGRRLAHCNEQFF
DNA: TGCGCCAGCGGCCGGCGACTAGCGCACTGCAATGAGCAGTTCTTC

size: few
J: TRBJ2-4
D: -
V: TRBV11-2
CDR3: CASSPRGVAKNIQYF
DNA: TGTGCCAGCAGCCCCCGGGGAGTAGCCAAAAACATTCAGTACTTC

size: few
J: TRBJ2-7
D: -
V: TRBV20-1
CDR3: CSVSKGREQYF
DNA: TGCAGTGTTAGCAAGGGGCGCGAGCAGTACTTC

size: -
J: TRBJ2-1
D: TRBD2
V: TRBV18
CDR3: CASSPPTTSGRASEQFF
DNA: TGTGCCAGCTCACCACCGACGACTAGCGGGAGGGCAAGTGAGCAGTTCTTC

size: few
J: TRBJ2-7
D: -
V: TRBV15
CDR3: CATSTTRGAEQYF
DNA: TGTGCCACCAGCACCACACGGGGGGCCGAGCAGTACTTC

size: -
J: TRBJ2-7
D: -
V: TRBV2
CDR3: CASSGMEGHEQYF
DNA: TGTGCCAGCAGTGGTATGGAGGGACACGAGCAGTACTTC

size: few
J: TRBJ1-6
D: TRBD1
V: TRBV7-8
CDR3: CASSSSIGTGVSPLHF
DNA: TGTGCCAGCAGCTCTAGTATCGGGACAGGGGTTTCACCCCTCCACTTT